A single sample gave rise to the 24 T cell receptor beta chains below, sequenced in a study of beta chain features in type 1 diabetes. Reverse transcription of all isolated RNA meant that expressed TCRB transcripts were sequenced. Profiling relied on immunoSEQ multiplex PCR, and the TCRdb table lists in-frame clones only, not all of them. This table has 200,000 to 250,000 clones, 68% appearing once. The material sequenced was naive CD4+ T cells from blood. The receptor set was obtained from a man aged 30-40 years in good health.

The rearrangement joins TRBV29-1 to TRBJ2-1; 7 nucleotides line up with TRBD1. CDR1 SQVTM and CDR2 ANQGSEA come from the germline V gene. The V and J ends lost 6 bases and 7 bases, in that order; junction bases with no gene match: 6. The CDR3 has 12 amino acids. DNA for the CDR3: TGCAGCGTCCTATTACAGGGGAATGAGCAGTTCTTC. This encodes CSVLLQGNEQFF.

The CDR3 coding sequence is TGTGCCAGCAGTGATCCCCGGTCTGGGGCCAACGTCCTGACTTTC. Encoded protein: CASSDPRSGANVLTF. V is TRBV25-1 and J is TRBJ2-6; D not certain. The CDR3 spans 15 residues. Germline-derived CDR1 and CDR2 are MGHDK and SYGVNS. Trimming cost V 3 bases and J 1 base, with 7 bases left between them.

The table lists this clone with a few counts. The rearrangement links TRBV7-8 to TRBJ2-3; D remains ambiguous. From germline, CDR1 is SGHVS and CDR2 FQNEAQ. V shed 1 base and J shed 3 bases, with 11 bases lying between them. The CDR3 spans 15 residues. The DNA of the CDR3 is TGTGCCAGCAGCTTAGAATGGGTTCAAACAGATACGCAGTATTTT. It yields the protein CASSLEWVQTDTQYF.

This clone was detected a few times. The V gene is TRBV18, the J gene TRBJ2-7; TRBD1 is a possible D gene (6 bases). Per the germline V gene, CDR1 is KGHSH and CDR2 is LQKENI. The ends were cut back, 3 bases at V and 8 bases at J, with 17 bases in the middle. This CDR3 comprises 14 residues. CDR3 protein: CASSPPGTTLQQYF. The CDR3, as DNA: TGTGCCAGCTCACCTCCGGGGACAACCCTACAGCAGTACTTC.

The chain combines TRBV7-2 with TRBJ2-3; 8 positions agree with TRBD2. CDR1 and CDR2 (germline): SGHTA, FQGNSA. The CDR3 runs 15 residues. After removal of 6 bases from V and 2 bases from J, the junction contained 7 bases not matched to a gene. The CDR3 bases are TGTGCCAGCAGAGAGCGGGGACTAGTCACAGATACGCAGTATTTT. It is translated as CASRERGLVTDTQYF.

This clone was recorded a few times. The chain has TRBV30 and TRBJ2-7, with D tentatively TRBD1 (6 bases). The CDR3 loop spans 15 amino acids. V lost 1 base, J lost 0 bases, and 13 bases lay in between. Germline loops: CDR1 GTSNPN, CDR2 SVGIG (reference sequence). The CDR3 loop is CAWSETQGSSYEQYF. In DNA form, the CDR3 reads TGTGCCTGGAGTGAAACTCAGGGGAGCTCCTACGAGCAGTACTTC.

The rearrangement joins TRBV25-1 to TRBJ2-1; D not certain. V lost 0 bases and J 4 bases, leaving 4 bases between the germline ends. The CDR3 is 13 residues long. Germline V gene lookup returns CDR1 MGHDK and CDR2 SYGVNS. The CDR3 DNA follows: TGTGCCAGCAGTGAATACGGATACAATGAGCAGTTCTTC. Protein sequence: CASSEYGYNEQFF.

The chain joins TRBV18 to TRBJ2-1; 8 nucleotides agree with TRBD1. The V segment lost 4 bases and the J segment 2 bases; nucleotides outside the gene matches: 4. The CDR3 has 15 amino acids. CDR1 KGHSH and CDR2 LQKENI come from the germline V gene. In nucleotides, the CDR3 is TGTGCCAGCTCACTCCGGGACAGGACCTACAATGAGCAGTTCTTC. Translation gives CASSLRDRTYNEQFF.

The rearrangement links TRBV28 to TRBJ2-2, with 10 bases aligning to TRBD1. From germline, CDR1 is MDHEN and CDR2 SYDVKM. After removal of 8 bases from V and 5 bases from J, the junction contained 8 bases not matched to a gene. CDR3 length: 15 residues. This CDR3 is CASGRTGGRTGELFF. CDR3 in DNA: TGTGCCAGCGGACGGACAGGGGGACGGACCGGGGAGCTGTTTTTT.

A remark on this clone: Other DNA variants within this sample encode the same CDR3. J is TRBJ2-7 and V is TRBV10-3; D uncertain. Looked up from germline, CDR1 is ENHRY and CDR2 is SYGVKD. Trimming removed 2 bases at V and 4 bases at J, with 6 bases between. The CDR3 is 12 amino acids. The CDR3 region has the DNA TGTGCCATCAGTGAGAAGGGTTACGAGCAGTACTTC. Protein sequence: CAISEKGYEQYF.

J is TRBJ2-5 and V is TRBV7-2, with TRBD1 as a possible D gene (6 bases). Germline V gene data show CDR1 as SGHTA and CDR2 as FQGNSA. Trimming cost V 4 bases and J 2 bases, with 8 bases left between them. The CDR3 sequence is 13 residues long. The CDR3 sequence: CASSYGQQETQYF. CDR3 sequence (DNA): TGTGCCAGCAGCTACGGACAGCAAGAGACCCAGTACTTC.

The chain couples TRBV2 to TRBJ2-5; D is undetermined. V shed 4 bases and J shed 2 bases, with 5 bases lying between them. From germline, CDR1 is SNHLY and CDR2 FYNNEI. CDR3 length equals 12 residues. CDR3 DNA sequence: TGTGCCAGCAGTGTTATACAAGAGACCCAGTACTTC. Translating it yields CASSVIQETQYF.

The gene calls are TRBV7-2 and TRBJ2-5; 14 bases match TRBD2. The CDR3 sequence is 16 residues long. Trimming at V came to 1 base and at J to 6 bases, leaving 4 bases not matched to a gene. Germline V gives CDR1 SGHTA, CDR2 FQGNSA. The chain's CDR3 is CASSLGGLAGEKTQYF. The CDR3 bases are TGTGCCAGCAGCTTAGGGGGACTAGCGGGAGAGAAGACCCAGTACTTC.

V usage is TRBV28 and J usage is TRBJ1-2; D is ambiguous. Germline V gene data show CDR1 as MDHEN and CDR2 as SYDVKM. CDR3 length: 12 residues. The CDR3 bases are TGTGTGACGGCGTCAGCTAACTATGGCTACACCTTC. Translation: CVTASANYGYTF.

CDR3 amino acids: CASSWRGRAGDTQYF. CDR3 DNA sequence: TGTGCCAGCAGCTGGAGGGGGAGGGCCGGAGATACGCAGTATTTT. The chain uses TRBV7-2 and TRBJ2-3; maybe TRBD2 (7 bases). The CDR3 sequence is 15 residues long. Trimming removed 4 bases from V and 5 bases from J, with 16 bases in between. Germline V gives CDR1 SGHTA, CDR2 FQGNSA. Looking up the rest from reference TRBV7-2 and TRBJ2-3 gives the full variable domain: GAGVSQSPSNKVTEKGKDVELRCDPISGHTALYWYRQSLGQGLEFLIYFQGNSAPDKSGLPSDRFSAERTGGSVSTLTIQRTQQEDSAVYLCASSWRGRAGDTQYFGPGTRLTVL.

J is TRBJ1-3 and V is TRBV30; D is possibly TRBD1 (6 bases). Per the germline V gene, CDR1 is GTSNPN and CDR2 is SVGIG (reference sequence). The CDR3 runs to 12 residues. The V gene lost 2 bases and the J gene lost 10 bases, with 12 bases spanning the gap. The DNA of the CDR3 is TGTGCCTGGAGTTCGGACAGTCCAACCATATATTTT. Residues: CAWSSDSPTIYF.

This clone was recorded once. This chain connects TRBV30 to TRBJ1-5; the match to TRBD1 covers 7 bases. The V and J ends lost 5 bases and 2 bases, in that order; junction bases with no gene match: 6. The germline V gene has CDR1 GTSNPN and CDR2 SVGIG (reference sequence). The CDR3 extends over 14 amino acids. CDR3 residues: CAWSLTGGNQPQHF. Here the CDR3 DNA reads TGTGCCTGGTCTCTTACAGGGGGCAATCAGCCCCAGCATTTT.

This clone was seen more than once but under ten times. The J gene is TRBJ1-1, the V gene TRBV4-2; D gene unclear. The CDR3 is 12 amino acids. V lost 1 base and J 6 bases, leaving 6 bases between the germline ends. Germline lookup yields CDR1 LGHNA and CDR2 YNFKEQ. CDR3 protein: CASSQAHSEAFF. The CDR3 DNA sequence: TGTGCCAGCAGCCAAGCTCATTCTGAAGCTTTCTTT.

The count of this clone is one. This rearrangement joins TRBV28 to TRBJ2-5; no definite D call. CDR3 length: 13 residues. From germline, CDR1 is MDHEN and CDR2 SYDVKM. V lost 5 bases and J lost 5, with 12 bases in between. The CDR3 DNA sequence: TGTGCCAGCAGTCCCCGGGCCAGGGAGACCCAGTACTTC. Translating it yields CASSPRARETQYF.

This clone has more than one count but fewer than ten. V usage is TRBV30 and J usage is TRBJ1-2; no clear D gene. There are 12 residues in the CDR3. Germline-derived CDR1 and CDR2 are GTSNPN and SVGIG (reference sequence). Trimming removed 2 bases at V and 2 bases at J, with 6 bases between. The CDR3 DNA is TGTGCCTGGAGTCAAGCAAACTATGGCTACACCTTC. Translated, it gives CAWSQANYGYTF.

Points on this clone: At one boundary the junction diverges from the germline segment, which might be a read error. The rearrangement links TRBV25-1 to TRBJ1-6, with D unclear. CDR1 is MGHDK, CDR2 SYGVNS, per germline. This CDR3 comprises 13 residues. The CDR3 reads CASNPRDNSPLHF. The CDR3 nucleotides are TGTGCCAGCAATCCCCGGGATAACTCACCCCTCCACTTT.

The chain links TRBV5-4 to TRBJ2-2; 7 nucleotides agree with TRBD2. The germline V gene has CDR1 SGHNT and CDR2 YYREEE (reference sequence). The V segment lost 3 bases and the J segment 2 bases; nucleotides outside the gene matches: 4. The CDR3 sequence is 15 residues long. CDR3 coding DNA: TGTGCCAGCAGCTCCAAGCGGGACAACACCGGGGAGCTGTTTTTT. It is translated as CASSSKRDNTGELFF. Combining the CDR3 with reference TRBV5-4 and TRBJ2-2 gives the whole variable domain ETGVTQSPTHLIKTRGQQVTLRCSSQSGHNTVSWYQQALGQGPQFIFQYYREEENGRGNFPPRFSGLQFPNYSSELNVNALELDDSALYLCASSSKRDNTGELFFGEGSRLTVL.

The chain uses TRBV30 and TRBJ2-5, with 7 bases matching TRBD2. J lost 2 bases, V lost 0 bases, and 9 bases had no gene match. The germline gives CDR1 GTSNPN, CDR2 SVGIG (reference sequence). The CDR3 is 16 amino acids. The CDR3 nucleotides read TGTGCCTGGAGTGTCGGTCTCCTAGCGGTACAAGAGACCCAGTACTTC. It yields the protein CAWSVGLLAVQETQYF. The entire variable domain, with the rest obtained from reference TRBV30 and TRBJ2-5, is as follows: SQTIHQWPATLVQPVGSPLSLECTVEGTSNPNLYWYRQAAGRGLQLLFYSVGIGQISSEVPQNLSASRPQDRQFILSSKKLLLSDSGFYLCAWSVGLLAVQETQYFGPGTRLLVL.

V usage is TRBV9 and J usage is TRBJ2-7; TRBD1 agrees at 7 bases. CDR3 length: 14 residues. Germline lookup yields CDR1 SGDLS and CDR2 YYNGEE. Trimming at V came to 4 bases and at J to 2 bases, leaving 6 bases not matched to a gene. CDR3 loop: CASSSGQKTYEQYF. The CDR3 DNA reads TGTGCCAGCAGCTCGGGACAGAAAACCTACGAGCAGTACTTC.